This TCR beta chain was obtained from a study of T cell responses to AZD1222 COVID-19 vaccine. Study results and caveats: At 160-218 and 743-854, vaccine-associated CD4 TCRs were dominant, and they spanned spike. Close to half of spike-specific TCRs reportedly recognize unmutated variant regions.

The count of this clone is one. Antigen unknown. Sequenced by immunoSEQ multiplex PCR; TCRdb stores in-frame clones only, minus some. The sample has about 140,000 clones; roughly 90% are singletons. There are 13 residues in the CDR3. Germline V gene sequence: CDR1 SGDLS, CDR2 YYNGEE. V shed 3 bases and J shed 8 bases, with 14 bases lying between them. The V and J genes are TRBV9 and TRBJ1-2, with D perhaps matching TRBD1 (5 bases). The material sequenced was peripheral blood, taken on day 0 of AZD1222 vaccination. The sequence was obtained from an adult in good health. The CDR3, as DNA: TGTGCCAGCAGCGGAACGGGGGGGAGCGGCTACACCTTC. It is translated as CASSGTGGSGYTF.